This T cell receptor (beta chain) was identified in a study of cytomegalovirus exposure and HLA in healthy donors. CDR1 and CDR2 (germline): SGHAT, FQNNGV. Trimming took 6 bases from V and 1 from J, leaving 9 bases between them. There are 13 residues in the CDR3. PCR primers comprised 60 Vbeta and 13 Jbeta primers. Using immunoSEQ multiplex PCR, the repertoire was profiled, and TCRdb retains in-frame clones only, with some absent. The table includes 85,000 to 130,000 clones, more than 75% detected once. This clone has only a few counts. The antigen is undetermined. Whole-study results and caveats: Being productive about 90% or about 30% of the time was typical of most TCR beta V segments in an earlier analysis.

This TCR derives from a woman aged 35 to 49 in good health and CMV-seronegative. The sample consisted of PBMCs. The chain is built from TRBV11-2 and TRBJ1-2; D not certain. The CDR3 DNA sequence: TGTGCCAGCAGGCCTACAGTTAACTATGGCTACACCTTC. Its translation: CASRPTVNYGYTF.